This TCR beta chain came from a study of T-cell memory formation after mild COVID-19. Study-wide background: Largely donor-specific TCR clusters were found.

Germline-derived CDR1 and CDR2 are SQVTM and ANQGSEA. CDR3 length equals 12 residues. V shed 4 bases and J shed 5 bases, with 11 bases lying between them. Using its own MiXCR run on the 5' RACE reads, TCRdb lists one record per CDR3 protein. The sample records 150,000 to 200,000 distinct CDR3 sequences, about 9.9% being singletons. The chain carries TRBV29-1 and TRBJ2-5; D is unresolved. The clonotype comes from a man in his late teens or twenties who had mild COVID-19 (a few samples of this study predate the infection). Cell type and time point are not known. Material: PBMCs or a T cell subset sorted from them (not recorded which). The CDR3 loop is CSVGAQGETQYF. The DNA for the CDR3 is TGCAGCGTTGGGGCTCAAGGGGAGACCCAGTACTTC.